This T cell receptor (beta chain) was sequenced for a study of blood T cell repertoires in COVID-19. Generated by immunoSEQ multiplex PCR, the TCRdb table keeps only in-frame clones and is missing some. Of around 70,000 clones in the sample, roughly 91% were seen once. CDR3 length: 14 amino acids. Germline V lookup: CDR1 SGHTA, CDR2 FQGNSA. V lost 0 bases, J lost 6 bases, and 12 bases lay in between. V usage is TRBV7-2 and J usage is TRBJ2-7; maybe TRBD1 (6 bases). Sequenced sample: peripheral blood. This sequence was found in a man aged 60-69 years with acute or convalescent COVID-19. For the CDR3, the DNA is TGTGCCAGCAGCTTAGCGGTGACAGGTTCCGAGCAGTACTTC. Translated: CASSLAVTGSEQYF.